This T cell receptor (beta chain) derives from a study of blood T cell repertoires in COVID-19. Clones were read by immunoSEQ multiplex PCR, and TCRdb kept only the in-frame ones, dropping some. The repertoire consists of tens of thousands of clones, with 75% to 85% occurring once and the leading ten covering roughly 5.6%. Per germline, CDR1 LNHDA and CDR2 SQIVND (reference sequence). The CDR3 sequence is 18 residues long. V was shortened by 7 bases and J by 7 bases, with 26 bases between the two germline ends. The chain combines TRBV19 with TRBJ1-6; D uncertain. The sample was peripheral blood. This TCR was recovered from a woman in her sixties with acute or convalescent COVID-19. The CDR3: CASTSLSAGLHGNSPLHF. The CDR3 DNA reads TGTGCCAGTACCTCCCTTTCAGCGGGTTTACACGGGAATTCACCCCTCCACTTT.